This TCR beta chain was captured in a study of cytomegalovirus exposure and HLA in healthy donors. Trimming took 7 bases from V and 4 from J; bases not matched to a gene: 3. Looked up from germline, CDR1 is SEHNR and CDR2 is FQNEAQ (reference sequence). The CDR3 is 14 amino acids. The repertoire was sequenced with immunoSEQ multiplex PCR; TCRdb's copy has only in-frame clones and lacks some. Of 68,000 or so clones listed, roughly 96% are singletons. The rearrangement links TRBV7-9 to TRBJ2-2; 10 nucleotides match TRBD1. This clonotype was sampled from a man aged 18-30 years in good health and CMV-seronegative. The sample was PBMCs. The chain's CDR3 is CASIGTGATGELFF. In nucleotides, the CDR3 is TGTGCCAGCATCGGGACAGGGGCCACCGGGGAGCTGTTTTTT. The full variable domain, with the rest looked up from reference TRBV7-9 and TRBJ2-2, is DTGVSQNPRHKITKRGQNVTFRCDPISEHNRLYWYRQTLGQGPEFLTYFQNEAQLEKSRLLSDRFSAERPKGSFSTLEIQRTEQGDSAMYLCASIGTGATGELFFGEGSRLTVL.